This TCR beta chain was recorded in a study of T cells after yellow fever vaccination. They built TCR cDNA with 5'RACE template switching, a step that put in a universal primer site and UMIs. Each CDR3 protein gets one entry after TCRdb re-called the 5' RACE reads with MiXCR. The repertoire consists of 50,000 to 60,000 distinct CDR3 sequences, with 5.7% occurring once and the leading ten covering roughly a third. CDR1 MNHEY and CDR2 SMNVEV come from the germline V gene (reference sequence). The CDR3 consists of 16 residues. V was cut by 2 bases and J by 4 bases, with 15 bases left in between. The study, taken as a whole, reports: Sequencing of sorted memory subsets on day 0 failed to detect almost all vaccine-responding clonotypes. A minor fraction of clonotypes spanned both CD4 and CD8 compartments.

This clonotype was seen a handful of times. The source material was PBMCs, either bulk or a sorted T-cell subset (CD4+, CD8+, memory, or dextramer-sorted; not recorded which), sampled on the day of the yellow fever booster vaccination. V gene TRBV27 combines with J gene TRBJ2-1; tentatively, D is TRBD1 or TRBD2 (5 bases each). This clonotype was obtained from a young man who received the YFV17D yellow fever vaccine. CDR3 loop: CASSLTGALFYNEQFF. The CDR3 DNA sequence: TGTGCCAGCAGTTTAACCGGGGCCCTCTTTTACAATGAGCAGTTCTTC.